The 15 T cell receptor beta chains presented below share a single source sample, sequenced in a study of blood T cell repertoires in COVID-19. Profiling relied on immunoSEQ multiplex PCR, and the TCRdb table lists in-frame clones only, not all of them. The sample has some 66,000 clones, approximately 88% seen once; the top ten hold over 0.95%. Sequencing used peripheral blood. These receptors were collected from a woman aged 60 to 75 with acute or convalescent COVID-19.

This CDR3 is CASSRRTGYGYTF. CDR3 in DNA: TGTGCCAGCAGTCGAAGGACAGGCTATGGCTACACCTTC. The genes are TRBV12-3 or TRBV12-4 and TRBJ1-2; 7 bases are shared with TRBD1. CDR3 length: 13 amino acids. V lost 5 bases to trimming and J lost 4 bases; unmatched junction nucleotides: 4.

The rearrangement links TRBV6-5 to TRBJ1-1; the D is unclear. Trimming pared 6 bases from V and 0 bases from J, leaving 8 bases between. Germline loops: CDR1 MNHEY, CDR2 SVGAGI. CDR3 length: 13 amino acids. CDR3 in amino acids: CASSVLMNTEAFF. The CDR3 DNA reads TGTGCCAGCAGCGTATTAATGAACACTGAAGCTTTCTTT.

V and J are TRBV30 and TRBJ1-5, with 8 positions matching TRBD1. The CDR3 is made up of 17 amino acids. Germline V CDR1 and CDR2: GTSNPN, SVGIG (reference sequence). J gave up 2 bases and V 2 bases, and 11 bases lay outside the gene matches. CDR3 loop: CAWSLMLPGQGNQPQHF. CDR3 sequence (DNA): TGTGCCTGGAGTCTAATGCTTCCGGGACAGGGCAATCAGCCCCAGCATTTT.

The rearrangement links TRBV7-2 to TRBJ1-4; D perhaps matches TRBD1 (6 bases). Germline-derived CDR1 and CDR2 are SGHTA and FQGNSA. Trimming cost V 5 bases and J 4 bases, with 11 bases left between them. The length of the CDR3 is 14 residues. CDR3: CASSAGQLNEKLFF. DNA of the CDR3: TGTGCCAGCAGCGCAGGACAGCTTAATGAAAAACTGTTTTTT.

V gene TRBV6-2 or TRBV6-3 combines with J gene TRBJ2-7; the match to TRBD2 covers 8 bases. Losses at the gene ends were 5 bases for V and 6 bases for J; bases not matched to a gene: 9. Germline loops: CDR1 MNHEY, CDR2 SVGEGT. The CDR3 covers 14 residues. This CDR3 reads CASSGHERESEQYV. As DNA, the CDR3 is TGTGCCAGCAGTGGGCACGAGCGGGAGAGCGAGCAGTACGTC.

The CDR3 coding sequence is TGTGCCACAGCGCAGGGGCCGGATAATTCACCCCTCCACTTT. This encodes CATAQGPDNSPLHF. J is TRBJ1-6 and V is TRBV10-3; perhaps TRBD1 as D (6 bases). Trimming shortened V by 10 bases and J by 5 bases, and 15 bases separated the two germline ends. Germline V CDR1 and CDR2: ENHRY, SYGVKD. The length of the CDR3 is 14 residues.

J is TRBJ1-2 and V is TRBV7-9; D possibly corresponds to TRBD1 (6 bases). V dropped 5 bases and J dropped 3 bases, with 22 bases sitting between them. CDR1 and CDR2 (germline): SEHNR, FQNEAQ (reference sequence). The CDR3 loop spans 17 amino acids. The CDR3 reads CASSATEQGPRYYGYTF. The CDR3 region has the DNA TGTGCCAGCAGCGCAACCGAACAGGGCCCTAGGTACTATGGCTACACCTTC.

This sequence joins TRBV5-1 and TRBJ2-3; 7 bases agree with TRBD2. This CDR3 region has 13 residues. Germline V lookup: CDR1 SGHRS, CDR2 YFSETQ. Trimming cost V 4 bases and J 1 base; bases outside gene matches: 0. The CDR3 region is CASSREGTDTQYF. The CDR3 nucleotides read TGCGCCAGCAGCCGGGAGGGCACAGATACGCAGTATTTT.

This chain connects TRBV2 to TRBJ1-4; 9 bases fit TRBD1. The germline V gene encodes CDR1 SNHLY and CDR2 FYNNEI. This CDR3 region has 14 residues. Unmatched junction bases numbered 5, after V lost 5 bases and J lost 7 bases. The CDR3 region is CASSLQGAREKLFF. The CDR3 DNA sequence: TGTGCCAGCAGTCTACAGGGGGCGCGTGAAAAACTGTTTTTT. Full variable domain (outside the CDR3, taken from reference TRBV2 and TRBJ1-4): EPEVTQTPSHQVTQMGQEVILRCVPISNHLYFYWYRQILGQKVEFLVSFYNNEISEKSEIFDDQFSVERPDGSNFTLKIRSTKLEDSAMYFCASSLQGAREKLFFGSGTQLSVL.

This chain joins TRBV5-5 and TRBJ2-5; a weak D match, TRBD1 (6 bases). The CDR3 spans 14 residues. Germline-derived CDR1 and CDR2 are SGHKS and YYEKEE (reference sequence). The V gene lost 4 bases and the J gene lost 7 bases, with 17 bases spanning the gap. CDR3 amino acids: CASSPTGTQVTQYF. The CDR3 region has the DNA TGTGCCAGCAGCCCGACCGGGACACAGGTGACCCAGTACTTC.

CDR3 bases: TGTGCCAGCTCAATCGGACAGGGCACAGATACGCAGTATTTT. Translation gives CASSIGQGTDTQYF. The rearrangement uses TRBV18 and TRBJ2-3; 7 bases match TRBD1. CDR1 and CDR2 from the germline V gene are KGHSH and LQKENI. V was pared by 5 bases and J by 1 base, with 3 bases of the junction left unmatched. The CDR3 has 14 residues.

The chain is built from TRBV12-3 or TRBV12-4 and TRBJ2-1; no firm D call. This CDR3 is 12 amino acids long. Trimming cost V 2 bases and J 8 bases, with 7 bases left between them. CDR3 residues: CASSLSSHEQFF. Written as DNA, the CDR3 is TGTGCCAGCAGTTTAAGCTCTCATGAGCAGTTCTTC.

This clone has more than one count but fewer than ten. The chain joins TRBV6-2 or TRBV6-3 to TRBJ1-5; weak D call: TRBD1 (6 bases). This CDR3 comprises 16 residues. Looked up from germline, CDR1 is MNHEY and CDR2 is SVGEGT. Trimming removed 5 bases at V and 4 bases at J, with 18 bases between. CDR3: CASSTRPGDWNQPQHF. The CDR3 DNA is TGTGCCAGCAGTACTCGCCCAGGGGATTGGAATCAGCCCCAGCATTTT.

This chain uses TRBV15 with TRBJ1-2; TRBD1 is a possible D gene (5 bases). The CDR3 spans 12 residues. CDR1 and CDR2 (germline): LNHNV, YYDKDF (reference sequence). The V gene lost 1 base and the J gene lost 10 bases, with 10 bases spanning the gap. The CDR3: CATSRVDSYYTF. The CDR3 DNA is TGTGCCACCAGCAGAGTTGACAGCTACTACACCTTC.

CDR3 nucleotides: TGCGCCAGCAGTACAGGGAACACTGAAGCTTTCTTT. Translated: CASSTGNTEAFF. The chain combines TRBV10-1 with TRBJ1-1; a possible D gene is TRBD1 (5 bases). Germline CDR1 WNHNN, CDR2 SYGVQD (reference sequence). The CDR3 runs 12 residues. With 5 bases removed from V and 1 base from J, the gap between germline ends came to 5 bases.